The rows below give T cell receptor beta chains drawn from one sample of a study of T cells expressing NK-cell markers. TCRdb re-called the 5' RACE reads and catalogs CDR3 proteins one per entry, DNA excluded. Across roughly 180,000 distinct CDR3 sequences, the top ten clones capture around 18% of the sample. The sample consisted of blood T cells: a sorted CD56 or NKG2C T cell subset, CD4+ or CD8+ T cells, or bulk PBMC T cells (not recorded which). The receptors originated from a woman aged 18-70 years in good health. CDR3s include the opening cysteine and the closing phenylalanine or tryptophan. Each record gives: J gene, CDR3 length, V gene, CDR3 protein.

j_call: TRBJ2-1
cdr3_length: 14
v_call: TRBV29-1
cdr3_aa: CSVRAGGQGNEQFF

j_call: TRBJ2-3
cdr3_length: 18
v_call: TRBV5-1
cdr3_aa: CASSSGGASSYGTDTQYF

j_call: TRBJ2-1
cdr3_length: 16
v_call: TRBV7-9
cdr3_aa: CASSLTGLAGGVEQFF

j_call: TRBJ2-7
cdr3_length: 13
v_call: TRBV12-3/TRBV12-4
cdr3_aa: CASSYYSSYEQYF

j_call: TRBJ1-4
cdr3_length: 14
v_call: TRBV6-5
cdr3_aa: CASSYGTGVEKLFF

j_call: TRBJ2-1
cdr3_length: 15
v_call: TRBV3-1
cdr3_aa: CASSPTSGTYNEQFF

j_call: TRBJ2-6
cdr3_length: 16
v_call: TRBV5-1
cdr3_aa: CASSPAGHGGANVLTF

j_call: TRBJ2-1
cdr3_length: 17
v_call: TRBV7-2
cdr3_aa: CASSPPPGRSSYNEQFF

j_call: TRBJ2-1
cdr3_length: 15
v_call: TRBV5-5
cdr3_aa: CASSLGVGGVNEQFF

j_call: TRBJ2-5
cdr3_length: 15
v_call: TRBV12-3/TRBV12-4
cdr3_aa: CASSFRAGGGETQYF

j_call: TRBJ2-6
cdr3_length: 19
v_call: TRBV6-1
cdr3_aa: CASSVTWTGIVSGANVLTF

j_call: TRBJ2-5
cdr3_length: 15
v_call: TRBV4-1
cdr3_aa: CASSRQGAGRETQYF

j_call: TRBJ2-4
cdr3_length: 15
v_call: TRBV9
cdr3_aa: CASSPHPDRVAIQYF

j_call: TRBJ1-4
cdr3_length: 15
v_call: TRBV6-5
cdr3_aa: CASSYNPGPGEKLFF

j_call: TRBJ1-4
cdr3_length: 14
v_call: TRBV5-1
cdr3_aa: CASSDAGGNEKLFF

j_call: TRBJ2-1
cdr3_length: 14
v_call: TRBV7-7
cdr3_aa: CASSLLDDGNEQFF

j_call: TRBJ1-6
cdr3_length: 14
v_call: TRBV12-3/TRBV12-4
cdr3_aa: CATQGGGDNSPLHF

j_call: TRBJ2-3
cdr3_length: 14
v_call: TRBV6-1
cdr3_aa: CASSDTGRTDTQYF

j_call: TRBJ2-5
cdr3_length: 11
v_call: TRBV20-1
cdr3_aa: CSASGRETQYF

j_call: TRBJ2-5
cdr3_length: 13
v_call: TRBV11-2
cdr3_aa: CASSSGAQETQYF

j_call: TRBJ1-1
cdr3_length: 13
v_call: TRBV9
cdr3_aa: CASSVASEGTAFF

j_call: TRBJ2-6
cdr3_length: 15
v_call: TRBV12-3/TRBV12-4
cdr3_aa: CASRDRVSGANVLTF

j_call: TRBJ2-5
cdr3_length: 14
v_call: TRBV5-1
cdr3_aa: CASSWGREQETQYF

j_call: TRBJ2-4
cdr3_length: 22
v_call: TRBV3-1
cdr3_aa: CASSQRAAFPGGFSPTKNIQYF

j_call: TRBJ1-5
cdr3_length: 16
v_call: TRBV19
cdr3_aa: CASSIITGQGNQPQHF

j_call: TRBJ2-1
cdr3_length: 16
v_call: TRBV24-1
cdr3_aa: CATSDPSLATYNEQFF

j_call: TRBJ2-3
cdr3_length: 14
v_call: TRBV30
cdr3_aa: CAWDPGLSTDTQYF

j_call: TRBJ2-2
cdr3_length: 12
v_call: TRBV5-1
cdr3_aa: CASHLGGRELFF

j_call: TRBJ1-1
cdr3_length: 11
v_call: TRBV5-1
cdr3_aa: CASSSSTEAFF

j_call: TRBJ2-5
cdr3_length: 11
v_call: TRBV2
cdr3_aa: CASNTDPTQYF

j_call: TRBJ1-5
cdr3_length: 17
v_call: TRBV20-1
cdr3_aa: CSARPYRDRVGNQPQHF

j_call: TRBJ2-3
cdr3_length: 18
v_call: TRBV10-3
cdr3_aa: CAIRKSAGTSGSTDTQYF

j_call: TRBJ2-1
cdr3_length: 14
v_call: TRBV18
cdr3_aa: CASSPPAAYNEQFF

j_call: TRBJ2-7
cdr3_length: 15
v_call: TRBV3-1
cdr3_aa: CASSQDTSETYEQYF

j_call: TRBJ1-2
cdr3_length: 14
v_call: TRBV20-1
cdr3_aa: CSARDLRGLGGYTF

j_call: TRBJ2-3
cdr3_length: 14
v_call: TRBV5-6
cdr3_aa: CASSFRATTDTQYF

j_call: TRBJ2-2
cdr3_length: 15
v_call: TRBV9
cdr3_aa: CASSVVVGNTGELFF

j_call: TRBJ2-6
cdr3_length: 13
v_call: TRBV2
cdr3_aa: CGGGIAGANVLTF

j_call: TRBJ2-3
cdr3_length: 14
v_call: TRBV5-5
cdr3_aa: CASSPDRPTDTQYF

j_call: TRBJ1-2
cdr3_length: 14
v_call: TRBV6-1
cdr3_aa: CASSDLGQPSGYTF

j_call: TRBJ2-5
cdr3_length: 12
v_call: TRBV18
cdr3_aa: CASSPNQETQYF

j_call: TRBJ2-3
cdr3_length: 16
v_call: TRBV4-2
cdr3_aa: CASSPLADSTTDTQYF

j_call: TRBJ2-1
cdr3_length: 14
v_call: TRBV5-1
cdr3_aa: CASSLEADNRKQFF

j_call: TRBJ2-7
cdr3_length: 16
v_call: TRBV15
cdr3_aa: CATSRGFWESSYEQYF

j_call: TRBJ2-5
cdr3_length: 17
v_call: TRBV7-2
cdr3_aa: CASSLASRGGPQETQYF

j_call: TRBJ2-2
cdr3_length: 18
v_call: TRBV28
cdr3_aa: CASRALAGRGSNTGELFF

j_call: TRBJ2-3
cdr3_length: 15
v_call: TRBV20-1
cdr3_aa: CSAIPGAGGKDTQYF

j_call: TRBJ2-1
cdr3_length: 14
v_call: TRBV20-1
cdr3_aa: CSAKGLAGVLEQFF

j_call: TRBJ2-7
cdr3_length: 13
v_call: TRBV9
cdr3_aa: CASSVAWGSEQYF

j_call: TRBJ1-2
cdr3_length: 15
v_call: TRBV6-1
cdr3_aa: CASSAIDRRGYGYTF

j_call: TRBJ1-1
cdr3_length: 15
v_call: TRBV5-1
cdr3_aa: CASSSGQQYATEAFF

j_call: TRBJ2-2
cdr3_length: 12
v_call: TRBV6-5
cdr3_aa: CASSSITGPLFF

j_call: TRBJ2-5
cdr3_length: 15
v_call: TRBV7-9
cdr3_aa: CASSLPGTGKETQYF

j_call: TRBJ1-2
cdr3_length: 18
v_call: TRBV12-3/TRBV12-4
cdr3_aa: CASTTDRDREKGDYGYTF

j_call: TRBJ2-3
cdr3_length: 16
v_call: TRBV12-3/TRBV12-4
cdr3_aa: CASSPPSSPGTDTQYF